The 7 T cell receptor beta chains below were found in one sample sequenced in a study of cytomegalovirus exposure and HLA in healthy donors. Assay used: immunoSEQ multiplex PCR; TCRdb lists only in-frame clones, some missing. The sample includes tens of thousands of clones, around 97% of them seen just once. The sequenced sample was PBMCs. These TCRs come from a man between 18 and 29 years old in good health and CMV-seronegative.

As to this clone: One end of the junction fails to match germline, which may point to a read error. The rearrangement uses TRBV2 and TRBJ2-5; D is unclear. Germline V gene sequence: CDR1 SNHLY, CDR2 FYNNEI. The CDR3 is 12 residues long. The CDR3 region has the DNA TGTGCCAGCAGGGAAGGTCTGGAGACCCAGTACTTC. This translates into CASREGLETQYF.

The V call is TRBV9, the J call TRBJ2-2, with 12 positions matching TRBD2. CDR1 SGDLS and CDR2 YYNGEE come from the germline V gene. CDR3 length: 15 residues. The ends lost 3 bases at V and 5 bases at J; junction bases unmatched: 2. The CDR3 sequence: CASSGLAGVTGELFF. CDR3 coding DNA: TGTGCCAGCAGCGGACTAGCGGGAGTTACCGGGGAGCTGTTTTTT.

V is TRBV5-1 and J is TRBJ2-2; D unclear. V was cut by 0 bases and J by 0 bases, with 6 bases left in between. From germline, CDR1 is SGHRS and CDR2 YFSETQ. CDR3 length equals 15 residues. In DNA form, the CDR3 reads TGCGCCAGCAGCTTGGAGCCCTCGAACACCGGGGAGCTGTTTTTT. Residues: CASSLEPSNTGELFF.

The genes are TRBV27 and TRBJ1-4, with TRBD1 identical over 8 bases. V lost 1 base, J lost 8 bases, and 9 bases stayed unmatched. The CDR3 runs to 16 residues. Germline-derived CDR1 and CDR2 are MNHEY and SMNVEV (reference sequence). CDR3 residues: CASSLYRLQGVEKLFF. CDR3 in DNA: TGTGCCAGCAGTTTATACCGGCTACAGGGGGTCGAAAAACTGTTTTTT.

This clone was recorded once. The CDR3 region has the DNA TGTGCCAGCAGCCAACGTAAACCTTCTAGCGGGAGTACCTACAATGAGCAGTTCTTC. Translated: CASSQRKPSSGSTYNEQFF. This chain uses TRBV7-5 with TRBJ2-1; the D call of TRBD2 is as the table states it, not checked on the DNA. TRBV7-5 is a pseudogene. This CDR3 has 19 amino acids.

This sequence joins TRBV11-3 and TRBJ2-3; 8 bases agree with TRBD2. The CDR3 is made up of 16 amino acids. The germline V gene encodes CDR1 SGHNT and CDR2 YENEEA. Trimming removed 4 bases from V and 3 bases from J; junction bases left unmatched: 9. CDR3 in DNA: TGTGCCAGCAGCTGGAGAACTAGCGGCCAGACAGATACGCAGTATTTT. Translating gives CASSWRTSGQTDTQYF.

This clone has only one observation. The chain links TRBV28 to TRBJ1-1; 9 bases map to TRBD1. The CDR3 loop spans 16 amino acids. V shed 5 bases, J shed 0 bases, and the junction held 7 bases outside the gene matches. In germline, CDR1 is MDHEN, CDR2 SYDVKM. The CDR3 bases are TGTGCCAGCAGTACGGACAGGGGAAGGGTGAACACTGAAGCTTTCTTT. Its protein product is CASSTDRGRVNTEAFF.